The source of this TCR beta chain is a study of T cell repertoires in cytomegalovirus infection. Study in general: The public TCR beta signatures pointed to both CMV infection and matching HLA type. Study conclusions and caveats: Within the response measured ex vivo, HLA-C-restricted CMV-specific TCR beta clonotypes were dominant.

This clonotype was counted many times. Its target is unknown. With 1 base clipped from V and 0 bases from J, the junction kept 11 bases outside the gene matches. CDR1 and CDR2 (germline): SGHTA, FQGTGA. CDR3 length: 19 amino acids. Using its own MiXCR run on the reads, TCRdb lists one record per CDR3 protein. The sample has more than 650,000 distinct CDR3 sequences, about a third seen once. The genes are TRBV7-3 and TRBJ2-1, with TRBD2 matching 8 bases. Sequences were obtained from PBMCs. The TCR was taken from a human donor in good health (CMV status not recorded). Some clones in this sample may be carry-over from other donors' samples. Here the CDR3 DNA reads TGTGCCAGCAGCTTAATTGGCAGTAGCGGGGTTAGCTCCTACAATGAGCAGTTCTTC. Protein: CASSLIGSSGVSSYNEQFF.